A selection of T cell receptor beta chains follows, all from one sample in a study of T-cell reconstitution after alpha-beta-depleted transplantation in children. One entry per CDR3 protein, called by TCRdb with MiXCR from the PCR reads. The data show approximately 500,000 distinct CDR3 sequences, with roughly a tenth seen just once and 2% to 2.5% held by the top ten. Material: PBMCs, obtained before TCRalphabeta/CD19-depleted stem cell transplant. These receptors were obtained from a child aged 2-15 years with inherited bone marrow failure, due to receive a stem cell transplant. The CDR3 runs from the conserved cysteine through the conserved F or W. A D gene is named only where the DNA matches it firmly. The size of a clone is reported for some rows only, either as once, few or many, or as a class for expanded clones.

V gene	clone size	J gene	D gene	CDR3 DNA	CDR3 protein
TRBV18	-	TRBJ2-5	-	TGTGCCAGCTCACCACGGACGTGGCCGGAGACCCAGTACTTC	CASSPRTWPETQYF
TRBV7-9	few	TRBJ2-1	-	TGTGCCAGCAGCTCCAATCGGGAGAGGGGCTACAATGAGCAGTTCTTC	CASSSNRERGYNEQFF
TRBV4-3	many	TRBJ2-3	-	TGCGCCAGCAGCCAAGGACGGTCCGGGGATACGCAGTATTTT	CASSQGRSGDTQYF
TRBV28	many	TRBJ2-7	-	TGTGCCAGCAGTCCCATTTTCGAAGCCGAGCAGTACTTC	CASSPIFEAEQYF
TRBV4-1	many	TRBJ2-2	TRBD2	TGCGCCAGCAGCCAAGATCCCTTTCCGGGGGGCGGGGAGCTGTTTTTT	CASSQDPFPGGGELFF
TRBV12-3/TRBV12-4	many	TRBJ1-2	-	TGTGCCAGCAGTTTAAAGGCTGGCTACACCTTC	CASSLKAGYTF
TRBV27	many	TRBJ2-7	-	TGTGCCACCGCCAGTCTGAGCTCCTACGAGCAGTACTTC	CATASLSSYEQYF
TRBV7-2	many	TRBJ2-7	TRBD1	TGTGCCAGCAGCCTAAACCGGGACAGGGCGCACGAGCAGTACTTC	CASSLNRDRAHEQYF
TRBV20-1	few	TRBJ1-2	-	TGCAGTGCTCGACAGGAGAACTATGGCTACACCTTC	CSARQENYGYTF
TRBV7-2	many	TRBJ2-7	TRBD2	TGTGCCAGCAGAAGGGGACTAGCGGCCTACGAGCAGTACTTC	CASRRGLAAYEQYF
TRBV9	-	TRBJ2-1	-	TGTGCCAGCTGCCAACAGACCCTAGGGGTCGAATACAATGAGCAGTTCTTC	CASCQQTLGVEYNEQFF
TRBV6-5	many	TRBJ2-7	TRBD1	TGTGCCAGCAGTTACGGACAGGCGCCTTACGAGCAGTACTTC	CASSYGQAPYEQYF